The rows below give T cell receptor beta chains drawn from one sample of a study of T cell responses to AZD1222 COVID-19 vaccine. The method was immunoSEQ multiplex PCR; TCRdb's version includes in-frame clones alone and lacks a portion of them. The table records about 120,000 clones, 85% to 95% of them present only once. Material: peripheral blood, obtained 28 days after the second AZD1222 dose. The receptors shown here come from an adult who received the AZD1222 COVID-19 vaccine. CDR3s include the opening cysteine and the closing phenylalanine or tryptophan. Each record gives: D gene, V gene, J gene, clone size, CDR3 protein, CDR3 DNA. A D gene is named only where the DNA matches it firmly. Size tells how often a clone was seen (once, few, many) or the class of an expanded clone, and some rows leave it out.

D gene: TRBD1; V gene: TRBV11-2; J gene: TRBJ1-4; clone size: few; CDR3 protein: CASSSGTGDEKLFF; CDR3 DNA: TGTGCCAGCAGCTCCGGGACAGGGGATGAAAAACTGTTTTTT
D gene: TRBD2; V gene: TRBV9; J gene: TRBJ2-2; clone size: -; CDR3 protein: CASSVARAGGRTGELFF; CDR3 DNA: TGTGCCAGCAGCGTAGCTAGGGCGGGAGGAAGGACCGGGGAGCTGTTTTTT
D gene: -; V gene: TRBV30; J gene: TRBJ1-1; clone size: -; CDR3 protein: CAWSGRLNTEAFF; CDR3 DNA: TGTGCCTGGAGTGGCAGGCTAAACACTGAAGCTTTCTTT
D gene: TRBD1; V gene: TRBV29-1; J gene: TRBJ2-7; clone size: once; CDR3 protein: CSFLGTGGTQSSYEQYF; CDR3 DNA: TGCAGCTTCCTTGGAACAGGGGGCACTCAATCTTCCTACGAGCAGTACTTC
D gene: -; V gene: TRBV20-1; J gene: TRBJ2-7; clone size: -; CDR3 protein: CSASHSSYEQYF; CDR3 DNA: TGCAGTGCTAGTCACAGTTCCTACGAGCAGTACTTC
D gene: -; V gene: TRBV9; J gene: TRBJ1-6; clone size: once; CDR3 protein: CASSSEDSPVSPLHF; CDR3 DNA: TGTGCCAGCAGCTCGGAGGACTCCCCGGTTTCACCCCTCCACTTT
D gene: -; V gene: TRBV7-8; J gene: TRBJ1-2; clone size: -; CDR3 protein: CASSLAAGSYGYTF; CDR3 DNA: TGTGCCAGCAGCTTAGCAGCAGGGAGCTATGGCTACACCTTC
D gene: -; V gene: TRBV15; J gene: TRBJ1-1; clone size: -; CDR3 protein: CATSREGRRLTEAFF; CDR3 DNA: TGTGCCACCAGCAGAGAGGGACGTCGTTTGACTGAAGCTTTCTTT
D gene: -; V gene: TRBV5-1; J gene: TRBJ2-5; clone size: -; CDR3 protein: CASSGGGRQETQYF; CDR3 DNA: TGCGCCAGCAGCGGAGGGGGCAGGCAAGAGACCCAGTACTTC
D gene: -; V gene: TRBV6-2/TRBV6-3; J gene: TRBJ1-5; clone size: -; CDR3 protein: CASSHLGQPQHF; CDR3 DNA: TGTGCCAGCAGCCACCTCGGTCAGCCCCAGCATTTT
D gene: -; V gene: TRBV6-6; J gene: TRBJ1-1; clone size: -; CDR3 protein: CASNLAGENTEAFF; CDR3 DNA: TGTGCCAGCAACCTGGCAGGGGAGAACACTGAAGCTTTCTTT
D gene: -; V gene: TRBV3-1/TRBV3-2; J gene: TRBJ1-1; clone size: few; CDR3 protein: CASSLSLGPEAFF; CDR3 DNA: TGTGCCAGCAGCCTTTCCTTGGGCCCTGAAGCTTTCTTT
D gene: -; V gene: TRBV5-5; J gene: TRBJ1-6; clone size: -; CDR3 protein: CASSLTPPGAYNSPLHF; CDR3 DNA: TGTGCCAGCAGCCTGACACCGCCCGGCGCCTATAATTCACCCCTCCACTTT
D gene: TRBD2; V gene: TRBV7-3; J gene: TRBJ2-5; clone size: -; CDR3 protein: CASSLGGSRPRIGQETQYF; CDR3 DNA: TGTGCCAGCAGCTTGGGCGGGAGTAGGCCCCGTATAGGACAAGAGACCCAGTACTTC
D gene: -; V gene: TRBV9; J gene: TRBJ2-4; clone size: -; CDR3 protein: CASSVESARGIQYF; CDR3 DNA: TGTGCCAGCAGCGTAGAGTCAGCCCGGGGCATTCAGTACTTC
D gene: -; V gene: TRBV7-8; J gene: TRBJ1-5; clone size: -; CDR3 protein: CASSLVGASSNQPQHF; CDR3 DNA: TGTGCCAGCAGCTTAGTTGGGGCATCAAGCAATCAGCCCCAGCATTTT
D gene: -; V gene: TRBV12-3/TRBV12-4; J gene: TRBJ1-1; clone size: -; CDR3 protein: CASSLYGREAFF; CDR3 DNA: TGTGCCAGCAGTTTGTACGGACGTGAAGCTTTCTTT
D gene: -; V gene: TRBV3-1/TRBV3-2; J gene: TRBJ2-3; clone size: once; CDR3 protein: CASSQDPARTDTQYF; CDR3 DNA: TGTGCCAGCAGCCAAGATCCAGCACGAACAGATACGCAGTATTTT
D gene: -; V gene: TRBV4-1; J gene: TRBJ1-1; clone size: few; CDR3 protein: CASSQKRSDEAFF; CDR3 DNA: TGCGCCAGCAGCCAAAAACGGTCGGATGAAGCTTTCTTT
D gene: -; V gene: TRBV5-1; J gene: TRBJ1-2; clone size: -; CDR3 protein: CASSPGEGYGYTF; CDR3 DNA: TGCGCCAGCAGCCCGGGAGAGGGCTATGGCTACACCTTC
D gene: TRBD2; V gene: TRBV6-2/TRBV6-3; J gene: TRBJ2-1; clone size: once; CDR3 protein: CASSTRTSGGPNEQFF; CDR3 DNA: TGTGCCAGCAGTACCCGGACTAGCGGGGGCCCCAATGAGCAGTTCTTC
D gene: TRBD2; V gene: TRBV5-4; J gene: TRBJ2-3; clone size: -; CDR3 protein: CASSPNRLAGTDTQYF; CDR3 DNA: TGTGCCAGCAGCCCTAACAGACTAGCGGGCACAGATACGCAGTATTTT
D gene: TRBD1; V gene: TRBV4-3; J gene: TRBJ1-1; clone size: -; CDR3 protein: CASSHRTGLNTEAFF; CDR3 DNA: TGCGCCAGCAGCCATCGGACAGGGTTGAACACTGAAGCTTTCTTT
D gene: -; V gene: TRBV7-9; J gene: TRBJ2-7; clone size: -; CDR3 protein: CASSLTGYEQYF; CDR3 DNA: TGTGCCAGCAGCTTAACAGGCTACGAGCAGTACTTC